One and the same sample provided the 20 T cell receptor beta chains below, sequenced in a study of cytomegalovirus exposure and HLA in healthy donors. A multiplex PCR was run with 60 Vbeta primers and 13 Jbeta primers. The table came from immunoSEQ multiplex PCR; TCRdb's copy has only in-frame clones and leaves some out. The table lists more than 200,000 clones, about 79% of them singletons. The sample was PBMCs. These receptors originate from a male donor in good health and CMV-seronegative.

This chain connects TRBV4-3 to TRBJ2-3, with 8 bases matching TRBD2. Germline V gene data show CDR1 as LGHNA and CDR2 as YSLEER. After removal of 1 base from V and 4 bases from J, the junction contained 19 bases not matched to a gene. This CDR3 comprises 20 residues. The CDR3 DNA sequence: TGCGCCAGCAGCCAAGCGGGAGGGCCCTCCGGTTTGGGGGTGCCAGATACGCAGTATTTT. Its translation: CASSQAGGPSGLGVPDTQYF.

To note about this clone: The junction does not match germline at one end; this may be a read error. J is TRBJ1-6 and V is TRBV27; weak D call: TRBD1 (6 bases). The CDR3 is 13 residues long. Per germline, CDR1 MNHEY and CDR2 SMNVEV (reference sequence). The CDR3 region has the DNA TGTGCCAGCAGTGATAACCCTGTGCAGGGGTGGGACTTT. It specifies CASSDNPVQGWDF.

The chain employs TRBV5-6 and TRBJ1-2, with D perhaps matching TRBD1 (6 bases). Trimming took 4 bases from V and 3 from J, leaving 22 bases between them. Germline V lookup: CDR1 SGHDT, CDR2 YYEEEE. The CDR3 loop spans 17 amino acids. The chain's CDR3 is CASSTGGYGDPHYGYTF. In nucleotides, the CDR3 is TGTGCCAGCAGCACGGGGGGCTATGGGGATCCCCACTATGGCTACACCTTC.

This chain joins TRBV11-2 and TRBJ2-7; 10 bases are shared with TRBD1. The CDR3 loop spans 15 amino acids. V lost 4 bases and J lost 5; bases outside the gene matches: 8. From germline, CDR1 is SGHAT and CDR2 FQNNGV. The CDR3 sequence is CASSSPGQGSHEQYF. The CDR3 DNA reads TGTGCCAGCAGCTCACCGGGACAGGGGTCCCACGAGCAGTACTTC.

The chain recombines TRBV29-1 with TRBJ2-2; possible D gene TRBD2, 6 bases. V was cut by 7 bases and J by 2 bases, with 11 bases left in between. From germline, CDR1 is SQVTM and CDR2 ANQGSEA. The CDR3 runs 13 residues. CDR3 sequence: CSAGLTNTGELFF. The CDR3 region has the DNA TGCAGCGCCGGACTAACTAACACCGGGGAGCTGTTTTTT.

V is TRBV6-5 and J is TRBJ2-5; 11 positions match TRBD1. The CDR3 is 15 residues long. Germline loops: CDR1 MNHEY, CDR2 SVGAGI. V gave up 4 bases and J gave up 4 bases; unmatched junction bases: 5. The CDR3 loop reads CASSLSGTGGETQYF. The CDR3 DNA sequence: TGTGCCAGCAGTTTATCCGGGACAGGGGGAGAGACCCAGTACTTC.

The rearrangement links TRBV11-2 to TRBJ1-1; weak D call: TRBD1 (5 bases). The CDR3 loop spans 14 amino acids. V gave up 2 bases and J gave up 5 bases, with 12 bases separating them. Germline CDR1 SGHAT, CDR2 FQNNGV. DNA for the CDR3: TGTGCCAGCAGCTTAATGGGGGAGGGGACTGAAGCTTTCTTT. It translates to CASSLMGEGTEAFF.

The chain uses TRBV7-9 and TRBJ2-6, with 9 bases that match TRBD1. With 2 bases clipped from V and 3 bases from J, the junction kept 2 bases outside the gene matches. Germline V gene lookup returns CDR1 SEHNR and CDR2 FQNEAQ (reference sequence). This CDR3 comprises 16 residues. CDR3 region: CASSLKGQGGANVLTF. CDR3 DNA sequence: TGTGCCAGCAGCTTAAAGGGACAGGGTGGGGCCAACGTCCTGACTTTC.

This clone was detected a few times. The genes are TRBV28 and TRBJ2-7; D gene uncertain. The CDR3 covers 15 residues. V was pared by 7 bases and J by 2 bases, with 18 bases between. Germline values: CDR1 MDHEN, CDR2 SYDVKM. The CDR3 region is CASNYRTVKAYEQYF. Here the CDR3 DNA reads TGTGCCAGCAATTATCGCACAGTAAAAGCCTACGAGCAGTACTTC.

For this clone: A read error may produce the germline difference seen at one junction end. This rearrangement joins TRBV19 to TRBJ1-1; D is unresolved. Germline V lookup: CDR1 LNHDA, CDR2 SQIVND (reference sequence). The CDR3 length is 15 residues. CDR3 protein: CASSPWAPGNSEAFF. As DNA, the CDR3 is TGTGCCAGTAGTCCTTGGGCCCCGGGGAACAGTGAAGCTTTCTTT.

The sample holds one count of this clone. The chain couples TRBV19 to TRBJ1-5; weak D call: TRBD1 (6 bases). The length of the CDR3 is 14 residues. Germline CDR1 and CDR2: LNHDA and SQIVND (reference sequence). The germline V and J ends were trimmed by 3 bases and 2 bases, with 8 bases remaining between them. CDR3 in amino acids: CASSMGAGNQPQHF. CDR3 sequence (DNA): TGTGCCAGTAGTATGGGGGCGGGCAATCAGCCCCAGCATTTT.

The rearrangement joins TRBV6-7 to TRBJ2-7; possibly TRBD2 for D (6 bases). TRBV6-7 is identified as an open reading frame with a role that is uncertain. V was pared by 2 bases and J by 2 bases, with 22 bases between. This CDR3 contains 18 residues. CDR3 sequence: CASSYIRAVGGTPYEQYF. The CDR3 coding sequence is TGTGCCAGCAGTTACATCCGGGCCGTTGGGGGGACCCCCTACGAGCAGTACTTC.

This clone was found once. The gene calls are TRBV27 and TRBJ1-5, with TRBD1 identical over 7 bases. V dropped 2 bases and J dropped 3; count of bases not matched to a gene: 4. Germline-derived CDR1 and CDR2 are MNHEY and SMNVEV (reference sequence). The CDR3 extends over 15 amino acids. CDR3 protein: CASSLLGTDNQPQHF. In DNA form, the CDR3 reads TGTGCCAGCAGTTTACTCGGGACAGACAATCAGCCCCAGCATTTT.

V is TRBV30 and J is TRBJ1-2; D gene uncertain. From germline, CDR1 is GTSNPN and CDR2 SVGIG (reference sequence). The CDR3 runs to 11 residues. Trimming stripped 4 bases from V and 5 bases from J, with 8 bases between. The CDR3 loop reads CAWNNRYGYTF. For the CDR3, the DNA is TGTGCCTGGAACAACCGATATGGCTACACCTTC.

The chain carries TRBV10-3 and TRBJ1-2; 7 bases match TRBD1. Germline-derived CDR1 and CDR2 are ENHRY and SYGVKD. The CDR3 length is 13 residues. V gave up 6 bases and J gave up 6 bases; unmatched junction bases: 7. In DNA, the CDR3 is TGTGCCATCAGGACCGGGACAGATAATGGCTACACCTTC. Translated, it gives CAIRTGTDNGYTF.

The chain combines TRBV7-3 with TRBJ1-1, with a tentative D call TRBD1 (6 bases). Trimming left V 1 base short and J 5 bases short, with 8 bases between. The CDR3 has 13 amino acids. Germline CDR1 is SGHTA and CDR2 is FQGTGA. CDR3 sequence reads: CASSLIQGTEAFF. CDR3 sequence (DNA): TGTGCCAGCAGCTTAATCCAGGGGACTGAAGCTTTCTTT. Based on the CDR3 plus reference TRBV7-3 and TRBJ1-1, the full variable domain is GAGVSQTPSNKVTEKGKYVELRCDPISGHTALYWYRQSLGQGPEFLIYFQGTGAADDSGLPNDRFFAVRPEGSVSTLKIQRTERGDSAVYLCASSLIQGTEAFFGQGTRLTVV.

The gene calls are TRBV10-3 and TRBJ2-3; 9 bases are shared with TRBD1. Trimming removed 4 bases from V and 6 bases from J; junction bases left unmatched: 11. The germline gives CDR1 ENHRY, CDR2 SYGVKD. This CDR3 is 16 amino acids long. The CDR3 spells CAISVPGTGIFDTQYF. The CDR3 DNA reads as TGTGCCATCAGTGTCCCCGGGACAGGGATATTCGATACGCAGTATTTT.

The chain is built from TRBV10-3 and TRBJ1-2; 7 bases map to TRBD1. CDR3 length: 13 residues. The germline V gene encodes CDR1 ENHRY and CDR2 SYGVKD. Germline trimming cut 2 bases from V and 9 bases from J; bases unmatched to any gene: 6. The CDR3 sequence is CAISEPETGRYTF. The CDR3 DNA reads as TGTGCCATCAGTGAGCCCGAGACAGGGCGCTACACCTTC.

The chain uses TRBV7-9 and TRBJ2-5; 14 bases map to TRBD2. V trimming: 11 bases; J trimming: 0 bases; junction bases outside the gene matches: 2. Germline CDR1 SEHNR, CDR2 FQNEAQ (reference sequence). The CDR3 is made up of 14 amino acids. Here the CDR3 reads CAGLAGGHQETQYF. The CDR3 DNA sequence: TGTGCCGGACTAGCGGGGGGCCACCAAGAGACCCAGTACTTC.

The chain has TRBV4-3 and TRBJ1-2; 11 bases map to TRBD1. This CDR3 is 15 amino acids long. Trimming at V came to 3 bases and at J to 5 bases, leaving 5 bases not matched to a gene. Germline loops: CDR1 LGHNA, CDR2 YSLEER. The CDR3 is CASSHAGTGGYGYTF. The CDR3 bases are TGCGCCAGCAGCCACGCCGGGACAGGGGGTTATGGCTACACCTTC.